A single sample is the source of the 21 T cell receptor beta chains below, sequenced in a study of control samples from healthy donors and cancer patients. Produced via immunoSEQ multiplex PCR; TCRdb's table is partial and in-frame only. The data show 150,000 to 200,000 clones, about 91% seen once. Sequences were obtained from blood. Source of these receptors: a woman in her thirties in good health.

CDR3 bases: TGCACCAGCAGCCAAGATCTAACAGGGGGAACCCACGAGCAGTACGTC. Amino acids: CTSSQDLTGGTHEQYV. The rearrangement joins TRBV1 to TRBJ2-7; the table assigns TRBD1, which was not confirmed against the DNA. TRBV1 is shown as a pseudogene. This CDR3 is built from 16 residues.

This sequence joins TRBV10-2 and TRBJ1-2; D is uncertain. The CDR3 runs 12 residues. Germline CDR1 is WSHSY and CDR2 is SAAADI. The ends were cut back, 3 bases at V and 2 bases at J, with 4 bases in the middle. CDR3 DNA sequence: TGCGCCAGCAGTGATGGGAACTATGGCTACACCTTC. Translating gives CASSDGNYGYTF.

This chain's CDR3 is CASSDNPAANEKLFF. In DNA form, the CDR3 reads TGTGCCAGCAGTGATAATCCGGCGGCTAATGAAAAACTGTTTTTT. This chain links TRBV25-1 with TRBJ1-4; D gene unclear. Trimming shortened V by 3 bases and J by 3 bases, and 11 bases separated the two germline ends. The length of the CDR3 is 15 residues. The germline CDR1 and CDR2 sequences are MGHDK and SYGVNS.

The chain has TRBV19 and TRBJ2-3, with D perhaps given as TRBD1 or TRBD2 (5 bases each). The CDR3 covers 14 residues. Deletions cut 3 bases from V and 2 bases from J, with 9 bases between. CDR1 and CDR2 (germline): LNHDA, SQIVND (reference sequence). The CDR3 region has the DNA TGTGCCAGTAGTATCGCCGGGACCACAGATACGCAGTATTTT. Protein sequence: CASSIAGTTDTQYF.

This clone was seen only once. The chain couples TRBV27 to TRBJ1-2; 7 bases are a match to TRBD1. CDR1 and CDR2 from the germline V gene are MNHEY and SMNVEV (reference sequence). The CDR3 has 13 residues. Trimming cost V 6 bases and J 6 bases; bases outside gene matches: 7. CDR3 bases: TGTGCCAGCAGCAAACAGGGGATCGATGGCTACACCTTC. Translating it yields CASSKQGIDGYTF.

The rearrangement links TRBV30 to TRBJ1-1; no definite D call. The V gene lost 4 bases and the J gene lost 4 bases, with 13 bases spanning the gap. Germline-derived CDR1 and CDR2 are GTSNPN and SVGIG (reference sequence). There are 13 residues in the CDR3. The CDR3 loop reads CAWKPLFSTEAFF. In DNA, the CDR3 is TGTGCCTGGAAGCCCTTGTTCTCCACTGAAGCTTTCTTT.

V gene TRBV20-1 combines with J gene TRBJ1-1, with D maybe TRBD1 (5 bases). Germline CDR1 reads DFQATT; CDR2 reads SNEGSKA (reference sequence). The germline V and J ends were trimmed by 3 bases and 0 bases, with 11 bases remaining between them. The CDR3 has 14 amino acids. The CDR3 DNA is TGCAGTGCTAGTGATGGGACGGTGAACACTGAAGCTTTCTTT. The encoded protein is CSASDGTVNTEAFF.

V usage is TRBV12-5 and J usage is TRBJ1-1, with a tentative D call TRBD1 (5 bases). The germline V and J ends were trimmed by 7 bases and 2 bases, with 14 bases remaining between them. The germline V gene encodes CDR1 LGHNT and CDR2 FRNRAP. This CDR3 has 14 residues. CDR3: CASAPTGLNTEAFF. DNA of the CDR3: TGTGCTAGTGCCCCCACAGGTCTCAACACTGAAGCTTTCTTT.

The sample holds a few counts of this clone. The chain is built from TRBV6-2 or TRBV6-3 and TRBJ2-3, with a possible D match to TRBD2 (6 bases). CDR3 length: 14 amino acids. CDR1 MNHEY and CDR2 SVGEGT come from the germline V gene. Trimming took off 6 bases at V and 0 bases at J, with 10 bases between the two ends. For the CDR3, the DNA is TGTGCCAGCAGCTCCGGGACTAGCACAGATACGCAGTATTTT. This sequence encodes CASSSGTSTDTQYF.

V is TRBV6-5 and J is TRBJ1-1, with 7 nucleotides matching TRBD1. CDR1 MNHEY and CDR2 SVGAGI come from the germline V gene. J lost 10 bases, V lost 7 bases, and 3 bases had no gene match. This CDR3 contains 10 residues. DNA of the CDR3: TGTGCCAGCAAGGGGGCGAGAGCTTTCTTT. Its translation: CASKGARAFF.

This clone came up a few times. The chain recombines TRBV24-1 with TRBJ1-5, with TRBD1 as a possible D gene (5 bases). Trimming left V 9 bases short and J 6 bases short, with 14 bases between. This CDR3 has 13 amino acids. Per germline, CDR1 KGHDR and CDR2 SFDVKD. The CDR3 spells CATGTEGAQPQHF. The CDR3 region has the DNA TGTGCCACCGGGACGGAAGGCGCTCAGCCCCAGCATTTT.

The genes are TRBV7-8 and TRBJ1-5, with a tentative D call TRBD1 (6 bases). Germline V CDR1 and CDR2: SGHVS, FQNEAQ. The CDR3 extends over 15 amino acids. V gave up 1 base and J gave up 8 bases, with 15 bases separating them. CDR3 protein: CASSLGMGGREPQHF. CDR3 nucleotide sequence: TGTGCCAGCAGCTTAGGGATGGGGGGCCGTGAGCCCCAGCATTTT.

J is TRBJ2-1 and V is TRBV19, with a possible D match to TRBD2 (5 bases). The CDR3 totals 16 residues. Between the trimmed V and J ends, which lost 2 bases and 5 bases, there was a span of 16 bases. The germline gives CDR1 LNHDA, CDR2 SQIVND (reference sequence). CDR3 in amino acids: CASSIIPLGENNEQFF. CDR3 in DNA: TGTGCCAGTAGTATAATCCCCCTGGGAGAAAACAATGAGCAGTTCTTC.

This clone was detected a few times. This chain links TRBV6-5 with TRBJ2-1, with 8 positions matching TRBD1. The CDR3 extends over 13 amino acids. Losses at the gene ends were 7 bases for V and 11 bases for J; bases not matched to a gene: 10. From germline, CDR1 is MNHEY and CDR2 SVGAGI. CDR3 bases: TGTGCCAGCAACCTTGGGACAGGTCATAAGCAGTTCTTC. This sequence encodes CASNLGTGHKQFF.

The rearrangement joins TRBV29-1 to TRBJ1-2, with D unresolved. CDR3 length: 14 amino acids. V was shortened by 0 bases and J by 0 bases, with 8 bases between the two germline ends. Germline loops: CDR1 SQVTM, CDR2 ANQGSEA. The CDR3 coding sequence is TGCAGCGTTGAAGATCGGCTTACTAACTATGGCTACACCTTC. Translation gives CSVEDRLTNYGYTF.

The rearrangement joins TRBV15 to TRBJ2-2, with D unclear. Trimming left V 0 bases short and J 1 base short, with 6 bases between. Germline values: CDR1 LNHNV, CDR2 YYDKDF (reference sequence). This CDR3 region has 15 residues. The CDR3, as DNA: TGTGCCACCAGCAGAGATTGGGGGAACACCGGGGAGCTGTTTTTT. This gives the protein CATSRDWGNTGELFF.

The chain has TRBV12-3 or TRBV12-4 and TRBJ2-4; D ambiguous. V lost 5 bases to trimming and J lost 2 bases, with 7 bases between them. This CDR3 contains 13 residues. DNA of the CDR3: TGTGCCAGCAGTCCATATACCAAAAACATTCAGTACTTC. Residues: CASSPYTKNIQYF.

The chain links TRBV12-5 to TRBJ2-7, with a possible D match to TRBD2 (6 bases). CDR3 length equals 19 residues. Germline CDR1 and CDR2: LGHNT and FRNRAP. Trimming took 0 bases from V and 4 from J, leaving 25 bases between them. CDR3 sequence (DNA): TGTGCTAGTGGTTTGGTAAGACCCCCCCTCGGGGAGGTAGGTTACGAGCAGTACGTC. This codes for CASGLVRPPLGEVGYEQYV.

V is TRBV5-1 and J is TRBJ2-7; D gene uncertain. This CDR3 has 12 residues. Germline CDR1 is SGHRS and CDR2 is YFSETQ. The V end was cut by 0 bases, the J end by 2 bases, with 3 bases between. CDR3 protein: CASSLGAYEQYF. CDR3 sequence (DNA): TGCGCCAGCAGCTTGGGAGCCTACGAGCAGTACTTC.

The rearrangement joins TRBV19 to TRBJ1-5; TRBD1 matches 9 bases. The ends lost 3 bases at V and 5 bases at J; junction bases unmatched: 5. There are 15 residues in the CDR3. Germline V gene sequence: CDR1 LNHDA, CDR2 SQIVND (reference sequence). This chain's CDR3 is CASSITGQGHQPQHF. CDR3 bases: TGTGCCAGTAGTATCACGGGACAGGGTCATCAGCCCCAGCATTTT.

The chain carries TRBV6-5 and TRBJ1-2, with 9 positions matching TRBD1. The germline CDR1 and CDR2 sequences are MNHEY and SVGAGI. CDR3 size: 15 residues. V lost 7 bases and J lost 8; bases outside the gene matches: 14. The CDR3 sequence: CASTTSGTGFNGYTF. The CDR3 nucleotides read TGTGCCAGCACTACAAGTGGGACAGGGTTTAACGGCTACACCTTC.